This T cell receptor beta chain was found in a study of cytomegalovirus exposure and HLA in healthy donors. Whole-study results and caveats: V- and J-gene trimming in TCR beta was tied to a missense DCLRE1C variant by an analysis performed later. Most CMV-associated TCR beta chains appeared HLA-restricted in a later analysis. Further analysis, carried out later, found HLA-associated TCR beta chains more clonally expanded than equally common other chains.

Use of 60 Vbeta and 13 Jbeta primers characterized the PCR. Profiled with immunoSEQ multiplex PCR; TCRdb holds only in-frame clones, not every one. The sample includes around 110,000 clones, roughly three quarters of them seen just once. This clone was found a few times. Its antigen is unknown. The CDR3 runs 14 residues. Germline CDR1 reads SQVTM; CDR2 reads ANQGSEA. V trimming: 1 base; J trimming: 0 bases; junction bases outside the gene matches: 2. Source material: PBMCs. This receptor was identified in a man in his late teens or twenties in good health and CMV-seronegative. This sequence joins TRBV29-1 and TRBJ2-7, with 8 nucleotides matching TRBD1. The CDR3 is CSVEAGTGSYEQYF. For the CDR3, the DNA is TGCAGCGTTGAAGCGGGGACAGGCTCCTACGAGCAGTACTTC.